The present T cell receptor (beta chain) was sequenced within a study of tumor-infiltrating lymphocytes in primary liver carcinoma. Study background: The number of productive TCRbeta reads per sample ranged from roughly 3.5 to 7.13 million and was similar across tissue types.

Starting from around 0.45 ug of total RNA, TCR beta cDNA was produced with a primer in the constant region. Investigators got TCR beta libraries out of three nested multiplex PCR rounds, done with slightly modified ARM-PCR. MiXCR, run by TCRdb on the multiplex PCR reads, gives a single entry per CDR3 protein. This sample has approximately 210,000 distinct CDR3 sequences, with 65% found just once. Alongside blood RNA obtained from unsorted whole blood, germline DNA was also extracted. Many counts were recorded for this clonotype. The specimen was peripheral blood. This clonotype originated in an older woman with primary liver carcinoma and hepatitis B virus infection.

The CDR3 sequence: CIIGTSGRDEQFF. The DNA of the CDR3 is TGCATTATAGGGACTAGCGGGAGGGATGAGCAGTTCTTC. The genes are TRBV29-1 and TRBJ2-1; 16 nucleotides align to TRBD2. This CDR3 spans 13 amino acids. Per the germline V gene, CDR1 is SQVTM and CDR2 is ANQGSEA.